The following is a T cell receptor (beta chain) sequence with its context. Its antigen is as yet unknown. Both TRBC1 and TRBC2 were covered by a beta constant-region primer of two equimolar oligonucleotides. Ligated cDNA was amplified by four rounds of PCR with nested alpha and beta constant-region primers and SP2. TCRdb called the UMI-ligation and nested PCR reads again in MiXCR, with one record for every CDR3 protein. The sample holds approximately 90,000 distinct CDR3 sequences, approximately 10% seen once. This specimen comes from a study of naive and memory T cell subsets. Findings and caveats of the study: Naive repertoires, especially CD8, held a few larger clonotypes, possibly memory cells re-expressing CD45RA.

V dropped 1 base and J dropped 4; count of bases not matched to a gene: 10. There are 16 residues in the CDR3. The germline V gene has CDR1 GTSNPN and CDR2 SVGIG (reference sequence). The receptor comes from a human donor in good health. Sequencing was carried out using naive CD4+ T cells from blood. The rearrangement uses TRBV30 and TRBJ2-3; 8 nucleotides agree with TRBD1. The CDR3 sequence is CAWSARQGAASDTQYF. Here the CDR3 DNA reads TGTGCCTGGAGTGCCCGCCAGGGGGCAGCTTCAGATACGCAGTATTTT.